This paragraph reports one T cell receptor beta chain. The data originate from a study of T cells in Graves' hyperthyroidism and ophthalmopathy. Exclusion followed for patients with uncontrolled infection, other autoimmune disease, pregnancy or lactation. Fresh 10 ml peripheral blood yielded PBMCs. What was amplified from RNA transcripts were TCR beta CDR3 regions. First-round RT-PCR with HTBI primers amplified the TCR CDR3 region. TCRdb ran MiXCR on the multiplex PCR reads and lists one entry per CDR3 protein. The table includes hundreds of thousands of distinct CDR3 sequences, roughly 20% detected once. Looked up from germline, CDR1 is ENHRY and CDR2 is SYGVKD. The CDR3 spans 15 residues. V was shortened by 3 bases and J by 4 bases, with 12 bases between the two germline ends.

This TCR was sampled from a woman in her fifties or sixties with Graves' hyperthyroidism that later progressed to Graves' ophthalmopathy. Input material: blood. The chain joins TRBV10-3 to TRBJ2-2, with a possible D match to TRBD1 (6 bases). The CDR3 bases are TGTGCCATCAGTGAACAGGGTTACGGCACCGGGGAGCTGTTTTTT. Its protein product is CAISEQGYGTGELFF.